This T cell receptor (beta chain) was captured by sequencing in a study of cytomegalovirus exposure and HLA in healthy donors. Trimming stripped 8 bases from V and 6 bases from J, with 20 bases between. Germline V lookup: CDR1 MNHEY, CDR2 SMNVEV (reference sequence). The CDR3 has 14 residues. Despite likely unrecorded immune exposures, the donors were nominally healthy at the time of sampling. The PCR used 60 Vbeta and 13 Jbeta primers. Produced via immunoSEQ multiplex PCR; TCRdb's table is partial and in-frame only. The sample lists about 140,000 clones, 79% seen once, with 0.95% to 1.4% in the top ten. Study results and caveats: When analyzed later, the rates of TCR association showed variation by HLA locus, with DRB1 the most and HLA-C the fewest. Diagnosis of cytomegalovirus status made by the classifier reportedly showed high specificity and sensitivity. Within the data, a cluster of highly shared sequence variants was likely a sequencing artifact.

Comment on this clone: No antigen is known for it.

The sequence was collected from a male donor in good health and CMV-seronegative. Input material: PBMCs. The rearrangement links TRBV27 to TRBJ2-7, with a tentative D call TRBD1 (8 bases). CDR3 bases: TGTGCCAGCTCCGTCAACAGGGGGGGTTCCGAGCAGTACTTC. It codes for CASSVNRGGSEQYF.